Presented here are 11 T cell receptor beta chains from one specimen sequenced in a study of Graves' ophthalmopathy and Graves' hyperthyroidism. RNA transcripts yielded amplified TCR beta CDR3 regions. HTBI-primed RT-PCR formed the first round, and a multiplex PCR formed the second. Each CDR3 protein is one row after TCRdb ran MiXCR on the multiplex PCR reads. This sample has about 390,000 distinct CDR3 sequences, with 15% found just once. Source material: peripheral blood. These TCRs come from a woman aged 18-29 years with stable Graves' hyperthyroidism.

In DNA form, the CDR3 reads TGTGCCAGCAGTTTCGGGACAGGGTGGATCGGCAGTGAAGCTTTCTTT. This encodes CASSFGTGWIGSEAFF. This rearrangement joins TRBV28 to TRBJ1-1, with 9 bases that match TRBD1. The germline gives CDR1 MDHEN, CDR2 SYDVKM. J lost 7 bases, V lost 3 bases, and 12 bases had no gene match. The CDR3 is 16 residues long.

V gene TRBV6-1 combines with J gene TRBJ2-2; D perhaps matches TRBD2 (6 bases). This CDR3 has 14 amino acids. Germline V gene lookup returns CDR1 MNHNS and CDR2 SASEGT. The V end lost 5 bases, the J end lost 5 bases, and 12 bases lay between the germline ends. The CDR3 loop reads CASSRDGRTGELFF. In DNA, the CDR3 is TGTGCCAGCAGTAGAGATGGGAGGACCGGGGAGCTGTTTTTT.

This clonotype has just a few counts. A much larger clone differs by one base, so this may be a read error. The rearrangement uses TRBV7-8 and TRBJ1-6, with D perhaps matching TRBD1 (6 bases). Per germline, CDR1 SGHVS and CDR2 FQNEAQ. CDR3 length: 15 amino acids. The CDR3 here is CASLLTRDTHSHLHF. CDR3 sequence (DNA): TGTGCCAGTCTACTAACACGGGACACTCATTCACACCTCCACTTT.

The gene calls are TRBV6-2 or TRBV6-3 and TRBJ1-1; no clear D. Per the germline V gene, CDR1 is MNHEY and CDR2 is SVGEGT. With 6 bases removed from V and 1 base from J, the gap between germline ends came to 12 bases. This CDR3 comprises 14 residues. CDR3 bases: TGTGCCAGCAGCCCCCATTTTGGGAACACTGAAGCTTTCTTT. Translation gives CASSPHFGNTEAFF.

This clonotype was seen many times. This chain links TRBV3-1 with TRBJ1-3; D unresolved. The CDR3 runs 14 residues. V shed 3 bases and J shed 0 bases, with 6 bases lying between them. Germline CDR1 is LGHDT and CDR2 is YNNKEL (reference sequence). The DNA of the CDR3 is TGTGCCAGCAGCCAGAAGAGCTCTGGAAACACCATATATTTT. It yields the protein CASSQKSSGNTIYF.

This clonotype showed up many times. The chain combines TRBV20-1 with TRBJ2-7; possibly TRBD1 or TRBD2 for D (5 bases each). V dropped 7 bases and J dropped 6 bases, with 22 bases sitting between them. CDR1 is DFQATT and CDR2 is SNEGSKA in the germline V gene (reference sequence). The CDR3 is made up of 14 amino acids. The CDR3 DNA follows: TGCAGTGGACAAGGGGCGGGTCGAGGAGTCGAGCAGTACTTC. Amino acids: CSGQGAGRGVEQYF.

There are a few counts of this clonotype. This chain joins TRBV19 and TRBJ2-2; 13 nucleotides align to TRBD2. The CDR3 spans 16 residues. The germline V gene encodes CDR1 LNHDA and CDR2 SQIVND (reference sequence). Unmatched junction bases numbered 5, after V lost 6 bases and J lost 4 bases. In nucleotides, the CDR3 is TGTGCCAGTAGCCTTACTAGCGGGGGGGCCACCGGGGAGCTGTTTTTT. Translated, it gives CASSLTSGGATGELFF. The full variable domain, with the rest looked up from reference TRBV19 and TRBJ2-2, is DGGITQSPKYLFRKEGQNVTLSCEQNLNHDAMYWYRQDPGQGLRLIYYSQIVNDFQKGDIAEGYSVSREKKESFPLTVTSAQKNPTAFYLCASSLTSGGATGELFFGEGSRLTVL.

This clonotype was recorded at least ten times. The V and J genes are TRBV18 and TRBJ1-2; D uncertain. V shed 3 bases and J shed 7 bases, with 12 bases lying between them. The CDR3 is made up of 13 amino acids. Germline V CDR1 and CDR2: KGHSH, LQKENI. CDR3 in amino acids: CASSPNSLSGYTF. CDR3 coding DNA: TGTGCCAGCTCACCTAACAGCCTGAGTGGCTACACCTTC.

The chain carries TRBV19 and TRBJ1-1; 9 nucleotides align to TRBD1. The germline V gene encodes CDR1 LNHDA and CDR2 SQIVND (reference sequence). The CDR3 runs to 15 residues. The V gene end was trimmed by 2 bases and the J gene end by 5 bases; junction bases not matched to a gene: 6. This chain's CDR3 is CASSIRTGAGTEAFF. CDR3 coding DNA: TGTGCCAGTAGTATAAGGACAGGGGCTGGAACTGAAGCTTTCTTT.

This clonotype was observed at least ten times. The chain carries TRBV19 and TRBJ1-5; 7 positions match TRBD1. The CDR3 is 14 residues long. Trimming removed 3 bases from V and 3 bases from J; junction bases left unmatched: 2. Looked up from germline, CDR1 is LNHDA and CDR2 is SQIVND (reference sequence). CDR3 sequence (DNA): TGTGCCAGTAGTATGACAGGGTCCAATCAGCCCCAGCATTTT. This translates into CASSMTGSNQPQHF. Full variable domain (outside the CDR3, taken from reference TRBV19 and TRBJ1-5): DGGITQSPKYLFRKEGQNVTLSCEQNLNHDAMYWYRQDPGQGLRLIYYSQIVNDFQKGDIAEGYSVSREKKESFPLTVTSAQKNPTAFYLCASSMTGSNQPQHFGDGTRLSIL.

This clonotype was seen many times. The J gene is TRBJ1-2, the V gene TRBV11-2; D is unresolved. Germline-derived CDR1 and CDR2 are SGHAT and FQNNGV. Trimming stripped 8 bases from V and 0 bases from J, with 13 bases between. The CDR3 is 14 amino acids. CDR3 nucleotides: TGTGCCAGCGGCCTCCTCAGCTCTAACTATGGCTACACCTTC. Protein: CASGLLSSNYGYTF.